Listed below are T cell receptor beta chains from one sample, sequenced in a study of blood T cell repertoires in COVID-19. This table comes from immunoSEQ multiplex PCR, and its TCRdb copy is limited to in-frame clones, with some not included. The sample contains fewer than 250,000 clones, 80% to 90% of which appear only once. The sequenced material came from peripheral blood. The receptors stem from a man aged 50 or older with acute or convalescent COVID-19. The CDR3 runs from the conserved cysteine through the conserved F or W. Each record gives: J gene, D gene, CDR3 length, V gene, clone size, CDR3 protein, CDR3 DNA. D genes are given only for firm matches. Where a row states a size, it is once, few, many or the class of an expanded clone; other rows omit it.

>TRBJ2-7|TRBD2|15|TRBV27|-
CASRPQSGILYEQYF
TGTGCCAGCAGACCACAAAGCGGGATACTCTACGAGCAGTACTTC
>TRBJ1-2|TRBD1|13|TRBV5-6|few
CASSDRVWYGYTF
TGTGCCAGCAGCGACAGGGTTTGGTATGGCTACACCTTC
>TRBJ1-2|-|13|TRBV28|-
CASRWTANYGYTF
TGTGCCAGCAGATGGACAGCTAACTATGGCTACACCTTC
>TRBJ1-1|-|14|TRBV4-1|-
CASSHGGMNTEAFF
TGCGCCAGCAGCCACGGGGGAATGAACACTGAAGCTTTCTTT
>TRBJ1-2|-|15|TRBV7-9|-
CASSAQGLRAAGYTF
TGTGCCAGCAGCGCGCAGGGGTTACGGGCGGCAGGCTACACCTTC
>TRBJ2-3|TRBD2|14|TRBV24-1|-
CATSIAGYTDTQYF
TGTGCCACCAGTATAGCGGGGTACACAGATACGCAGTATTTT
>TRBJ2-7|TRBD2|17|TRBV5-1|once
CASSSSSGRAGSYEQYF
TGCGCCAGCAGCTCCTCGAGCGGGAGGGCCGGGAGCTACGAGCAGTACTTC
>TRBJ2-2|TRBD2|16|TRBV3-1/TRBV3-2|few
CASSPPGGGPTGELFF
TGTGCCAGCAGCCCTCCGGGCGGGGGGCCTACCGGGGAGCTGTTTTTT
>TRBJ2-7|TRBD1|16|TRBV4-1|-
CASSLLSGTGQGEQYF
TGCGCCAGCAGCCTTTTGAGCGGGACAGGGCAGGGCGAGCAGTACTTC
>TRBJ2-1|TRBD2|16|TRBV5-4|-
CASSRSSGSSYNEQFF
TGTGCCAGCAGCAGATCTAGCGGTAGCTCCTACAATGAGCAGTTCTTC